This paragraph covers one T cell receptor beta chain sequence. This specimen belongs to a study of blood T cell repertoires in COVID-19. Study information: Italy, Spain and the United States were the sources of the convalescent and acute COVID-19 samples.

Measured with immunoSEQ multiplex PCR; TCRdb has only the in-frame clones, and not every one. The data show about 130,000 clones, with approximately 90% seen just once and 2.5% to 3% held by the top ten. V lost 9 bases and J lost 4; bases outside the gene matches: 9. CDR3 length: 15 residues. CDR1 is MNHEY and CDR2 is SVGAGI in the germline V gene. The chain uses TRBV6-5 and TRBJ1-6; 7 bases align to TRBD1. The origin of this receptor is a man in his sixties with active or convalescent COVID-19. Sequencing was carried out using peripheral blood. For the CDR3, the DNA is TGTGCCAGGACAACTTCGGGACAGTATAATTCACCCCTCCACTTT. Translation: CARTTSGQYNSPLHF.